This is a list of T cell receptor beta chains from one sample in a study of post-analysis software for immune sequencing data. TCRdb ran MiXCR on the PCR reads and lists one entry per CDR3 protein. The sample holds some 370,000 distinct CDR3 sequences, roughly 36% seen once. The specimen was blood. The receptors shown here come from a girl aged 5-17 years with multiple sclerosis. Each CDR3 is given with its conserved first and last residue. The D gene is left open where the match is weak. Clone size is shown for a subset of rows, as once, few, many or a class of expanded clone.

clone_size,j_call,v_call,d_call,cdr3_nt,cdr3_aa
few,TRBJ2-7,TRBV4-2,.,TGTGCCAGCAGCCAAGGTAGGGTCCACGAGCAGTACTTC,CASSQGRVHEQYF
.,TRBJ2-7,TRBV6-1,TRBD2,TGTGCCAGCAGACTGGGACTAGCGGGGGGCTACGGGCAGTACTTC,CASRLGLAGGYGQYF
.,TRBJ1-2,TRBV29-1,TRBD1,TGCAGCGGGACGACAGGGGATCACTATGGCTACACCTTC,CSGTTGDHYGYTF
few,TRBJ2-3,TRBV29-1,.,TGCAGCGTTGTTGGCGGAATTTTTTCGGATACGCAGTATTTT,CSVVGGIFSDTQYF
few,TRBJ1-2,TRBV14,TRBD1,TGTGCCAGCAGCCCTCCGGGACAGGGCTATGGCTACACCTTC,CASSPPGQGYGYTF
.,TRBJ2-3,TRBV29-1,TRBD2,TGCAGCGTCGATCCCTTCGGGGGGAACCGTGGCACAGATACGCAGTATTTT,CSVDPFGGNRGTDTQYF
few,TRBJ2-7,TRBV7-8,TRBD2,TGTGCCAGCAGCTTCGGGGCGGGGGGTACCTACGAGCAGTACTTC,CASSFGAGGTYEQYF
.,TRBJ2-5,TRBV13,.,TGTGCCAGCAGCCCGGCCGGCCGGGAGACCCAGTACTTC,CASSPAGRETQYF
.,TRBJ2-7,TRBV28,TRBD1,TGTGCCAGCACCTCCGGGACAGGGGTTTACGAGCAGTACTTC,CASTSGTGVYEQYF
few,TRBJ1-2,TRBV9,.,TGTGCCAGCAGCGTCAGCTCAGACAGCAACATTTATGGCTACACCTTC,CASSVSSDSNIYGYTF
.,TRBJ1-5,TRBV20-1,.,TGCAGTGCTAGACTCGGAGGTAATCAGCCCCGGCATTTT,CSARLGGNQPRHF
.,TRBJ2-1,TRBV3-1,.,TGTGCCAGCAGCCAAGATCCTAGCAAAGGGTTCAATGAGCAGTTCTTC,CASSQDPSKGFNEQFF
few,TRBJ2-5,TRBV27,.,TGTGCCAGCAGGACACAGGGAGGGGAGACCCAGTACTTC,CASRTQGGETQYF
.,TRBJ2-1,TRBV15,TRBD1,TGTGCCACCAGCAGAGATAGTGGGACAGGGGGCAGGACCTACAATGAGCAGTTCTTC,CATSRDSGTGGRTYNEQFF
.,TRBJ2-5,TRBV6-1,.,TGCGCCAGCAGCCCTTCCATCGCCACCGGGACCGCGGTCAATGAGCAGTACTTC,CASSPSIATGTAVNEQYF
few,TRBJ2-1,TRBV12-5,.,TGTGCTAGTGGTTTGGACCCCCGGGGGTTCTCCTACAATGAGCAGTTCTTC,CASGLDPRGFSYNEQFF
.,TRBJ2-2,TRBV9,TRBD2,TGTGCCAGCAGCGTAGGTCTAGCGGGGGGGCCTGTCACCGGGGAGCTGTTTTTT,CASSVGLAGGPVTGELFF
.,TRBJ1-2,TRBV6-6,.,TGTGCCAGCAGTTACCAATCAGACTATGGCTACACCTTC,CASSYQSDYGYTF
once,TRBJ1-1,TRBV28,.,TGTGCCAGCAGTTGGGACACGAACACTGAGGCTTTCTTT,CASSWDTNTEAFF
few,TRBJ2-3,TRBV20-1,TRBD2,TGCAGTGCAGGACTAGCGGGGACAGATACGCAGTATTTT,CSAGLAGTDTQYF
.,TRBJ2-5,TRBV18,.,TGTGCCAGCTCACCGAATACCCGGGAGACCCAGTACTTC,CASSPNTRETQYF
.,TRBJ2-5,TRBV18,TRBD1,TGTGCCAGCTTACAAGGGACAGGGGAGACCCAGTACTTC,CASLQGTGETQYF
.,TRBJ2-5,TRBV9,TRBD1,TGTGCCAGCAGCGGCGGACAGGCCCCGTACCAAGAGACCCAGTACTTC,CASSGGQAPYQETQYF
.,TRBJ1-1,TRBV7-2,.,TGTGCCAGCAGCTTAGCGATAGGGCAGACTGAAGCTTTCTTT,CASSLAIGQTEAFF
.,TRBJ1-2,TRBV12-3/TRBV12-4,.,TGTGCCGGCAGTTTCGTTTCGGGGTCCTATGGCTACACCTTC,CAGSFVSGSYGYTF
few,TRBJ2-7,TRBV4-1,.,TGCGCCAGCAGCCAAGGACTAATCCCCCAGGGACCTGGGTGCGAGCAGTACTTC,CASSQGLIPQGPGCEQYF
once,TRBJ1-2,TRBV10-3,TRBD1,TGTGCCATCAGTGAGTCTCGCGGACAGGGGGCTTCTAACTATGGCTGCACCTTC,CAISESRGQGASNYGCTF
few,TRBJ1-5,TRBV28,.,TGTGCCAGCAGCGCCACTTCGGGGGGAAGGATGGGAAAGCGCAATCAGCCCCAGCATTTT,CASSATSGGRMGKRNQPQHF
.,TRBJ2-3,TRBV12-3/TRBV12-4,TRBD2,TGTGCCAGCAGCAGCGGGGGGTTCACAGATACGCAGTATTTT,CASSSGGFTDTQYF
few,TRBJ1-1,TRBV12-3/TRBV12-4,.,TGTGCCAGCACCCGTGACAGAGATGAAGCTTTCTTT,CASTRDRDEAFF
.,TRBJ2-1,TRBV18,.,TGTGCCAGCTCACTTCGGGAGATCTCCTACAATGAGCAGTTCTTC,CASSLREISYNEQFF
.,TRBJ2-7,TRBV7-9,TRBD2,TGTGCCAGCAGCTCCCCTAGCGGGATTTACAATGAGCAGTACTTC,CASSSPSGIYNEQYF
.,TRBJ1-5,TRBV6-1,.,TGTGTCAGCAGAGATCCCAATCAGCCCCAGCATTTT,CVSRDPNQPQHF
.,TRBJ2-7,TRBV6-6,.,TGTGCCAGCAGGTCAGGGATCTACGAGCAGTACTTC,CASRSGIYEQYF
.,TRBJ2-1,TRBV28,.,TGTGCCAGCAGTTCACCTGAGGGATACAATGAGCAGTTCTTC,CASSSPEGYNEQFF
.,TRBJ2-3,TRBV6-5,TRBD1,TGTGCCAGCAGTTTGGACAGGGGGAAGAGGGTTGGTGGCACAGATACGCAGTATTTT,CASSLDRGKRVGGTDTQYF
.,TRBJ2-7,TRBV6-2/TRBV6-3,TRBD1,TGTGCCTGCAGTTACCGAGACAGGGGGCACGAGCAGTACTTC,CACSYRDRGHEQYF
few,TRBJ2-5,TRBV6-5,TRBD2,TGTGCCAGCAGTTACGCGGGACTAGCGGGACCCCTCCAAGAGACCCAGTACTTC,CASSYAGLAGPLQETQYF
.,TRBJ2-3,TRBV3-1,.,TGTGCCAGCAGCCGGTCTTTCGGCGATACGCAGTATTTT,CASSRSFGDTQYF
few,TRBJ2-1,TRBV29-1,.,TGCAGCGTGCGTCCCAAGGGGTACAATGAGCAGTTCTTC,CSVRPKGYNEQFF
.,TRBJ1-2,TRBV20-1,.,TGCAGTGCTGCGGCTCAGGGGAAAAACTATGGCTACACCTTC,CSAAAQGKNYGYTF
.,TRBJ2-3,TRBV3-1,TRBD2,TGTGCCAGCAGGTCGGGACTAGCGGGTACAGATACGCAGTATTTT,CASRSGLAGTDTQYF
few,TRBJ2-5,TRBV7-2,.,TGTGCCAGCAGCTCGGGACTTATTCAAGAGACCCAGTACTTC,CASSSGLIQETQYF
.,TRBJ2-4,TRBV7-2,.,TGTGCCAGCAGCTTAGAGGCCCCTAGAGTAGCCAAAAACATTCAGTACTTC,CASSLEAPRVAKNIQYF
few,TRBJ1-1,TRBV10-3,.,TGTGCCATCAGTGATTCAGGACACCCATACTCTGAAGCTTTCTTT,CAISDSGHPYSEAFF
.,TRBJ2-4,TRBV9,.,TGTGCCAGCAGCGTGGGGGGGCAGTACGGGGACATTCAGTACTTC,CASSVGGQYGDIQYF
few,TRBJ2-3,TRBV2,.,TGTGCCAGCAGCCCCATTCCCCTGACGGGGCAAAGCACAGATACGCAGTATTTT,CASSPIPLTGQSTDTQYF
.,TRBJ2-5,TRBV5-6,.,TGTGCCAGCAGCCAACGGGGGACCCAAGAGACCCAGTACTTC,CASSQRGTQETQYF
.,TRBJ2-3,TRBV5-6,TRBD2,TGTGCCAGCAGCCACCAACTTCCCGCGGGAGGGCCAGATACGCAGTATTTT,CASSHQLPAGGPDTQYF
few,TRBJ2-1,TRBV6-5,.,TGTGCCAGCAGTCCGGGGGCCAAATGGGATGAGCAGTTCTTC,CASSPGAKWDEQFF
few,TRBJ1-5,TRBV7-2,.,TGTGCCAGCAGCTTAGACCCAGGTCACCTCTATAGCAATCAGCCCCAGCATTTT,CASSLDPGHLYSNQPQHF